The rows below give T cell receptor beta chains drawn from one sample of a study of T cells in Graves' hyperthyroidism and ophthalmopathy. TCRdb re-derived calls from the multiplex PCR reads in MiXCR, one entry per CDR3 protein. The data contain about 380,000 distinct CDR3 sequences, approximately 13% of them seen just once; the ten biggest clones take up around 20%. The sample taken for sequencing was blood. Receptors originate from a young man with Graves' hyperthyroidism that later progressed to Graves' ophthalmopathy. Both conserved end residues are part of each CDR3. D genes are given only for firm matches. Rows may omit the clone size; those that give it use once, few, many or a size class.

>TRBJ1-5|many|-|TRBV28|15
CASSSRGYSNQPQHF
TGTGCCAGCAGTTCCAGGGGTTATAGCAATCAGCCCCAGCATTTT
>TRBJ1-4|many|-|TRBV7-9|13
CASSQEDIAKLFF
TGTGCCAGCAGCCAGGAGGACATCGCGAAACTGTTTTTT
>TRBJ2-7|many|-|TRBV12-5|15
CASGLVPASTYEQYF
TGTGCTAGTGGTTTGGTACCCGCTTCCACTTACGAGCAGTACTTC
>TRBJ1-5|-|-|TRBV7-3|15
CASSGGGFSNQPQHF
TGTGCCAGCAGCGGGGGAGGGTTTAGCAATCAGCCCCAGCATTTT
>TRBJ2-7|-|-|TRBV27|13
CASSLRESYEQYF
TGTGCCAGCAGTCTCAGGGAGTCCTACGAGCAGTACTTC
>TRBJ1-1|few|-|TRBV9|14
CASSPGRANTEAFF
TGTGCCAGCAGCCCTGGCAGGGCGAACACTGAAGCTTTCTTT
>TRBJ2-1|-|TRBD1|TRBV10-1|15
CASSGQGTAHNEQFF
TGCGCCAGCAGCGGACAGGGGACTGCCCACAATGAGCAGTTCTTC
>TRBJ2-7|-|TRBD1|TRBV30|15
CAWSLGTGGADEQYF
TGTGCCTGGAGTCTAGGGACAGGGGGCGCGGACGAGCAGTACTTC
>TRBJ1-2|many|TRBD1|TRBV19|16
CASSIPWTGNNYGYTF
TGTGCCAGTAGTATCCCCTGGACAGGGAACAACTATGGCTACACCTTC
>TRBJ1-4|-|-|TRBV5-8|15
CASSNGWTTDEKLFF
TGTGCCAGCAGCAATGGGTGGACAACAGATGAAAAACTGTTTTTT
>TRBJ1-5|-|-|TRBV7-9|15
CASSLAGGRNQPQHF
TGTGCCAGCAGCTTAGCTGGGGGGCGCAATCAGCCCCAGCATTTT
>TRBJ2-3|few|TRBD1|TRBV5-1|15
CASSWTGVRTDTQYF
TGCGCCAGCAGCTGGACAGGGGTGAGGACAGATACGCAGTATTTT
>TRBJ2-7|-|-|TRBV4-1|15
CASSQVPRGSYEQYF
TGCGCCAGCAGCCAAGTTCCCAGGGGCTCCTACGAGCAGTACTTC
>TRBJ1-1|few|-|TRBV3-1|16
CASSQARPLWNTEAFF
TGTGCCAGCAGCCAAGCGAGACCCCTATGGAACACTGAAGCTTTCTTT
>TRBJ2-3|many|TRBD2|TRBV27|13
CASSVLAGDTQYF
TGTGCCAGCAGTGTACTAGCGGGAGATACGCAGTATTTT
>TRBJ1-4|many|-|TRBV6-1|18
CASRSRFAPRHTNEKLFF
TGTGCCAGCAGGAGCCGCTTCGCGCCACGGCACACTAATGAAAAACTGTTTTTT
>TRBJ2-2|-|-|TRBV3-1|12
CASSQVHGELFF
TGTGCCAGCAGCCAAGTCCACGGGGAGCTGTTTTTT
>TRBJ1-5|many|-|TRBV5-1|15
CASSLEPGAGQPQHF
TGCGCCAGCAGCTTGGAACCGGGGGCAGGACAGCCCCAGCATTTT
>TRBJ2-3|few|-|TRBV5-6|14
CASSTSVSTDTQYF
TGTGCCAGCAGCACCTCAGTAAGCACAGATACGCAGTATTTT
>TRBJ1-6|many|-|TRBV28|14
CASSLGRAISPLHF
TGTGCCAGCAGTTTGGGACGGGCAATTTCACCCCTCCACTTT
>TRBJ1-3|few|TRBD1|TRBV30|15
CAWTRQGAQGNTIYF
TGTGCCTGGACCCGACAGGGGGCGCAAGGAAACACCATATATTTT
>TRBJ2-4|once|TRBD1|TRBV28|13
CASSLTSGQMEYF
TGTGCCAGCAGTCTGACTTCGGGACAGATGGAGTACTTC
>TRBJ1-5|many|-|TRBV28|14
CASRAQGPNQPQHF
TGTGCCAGCAGAGCTCAGGGCCCCAATCAGCCCCAGCATTTT
>TRBJ1-5|-|TRBD1|TRBV5-1|17
CASSWKKGTGHNQPQHF
TGCGCCAGCAGCTGGAAAAAAGGGACAGGTCACAATCAGCCCCAGCATTTT
>TRBJ2-1|-|-|TRBV19|14
CASSIFQGGNEQFF
TGTGCCAGTAGTATCTTCCAGGGGGGCAATGAGCAGTTCTTC
>TRBJ1-1|-|TRBD1|TRBV7-6|16
CASSFRDRGGYTEAFF
TGTGCCAGCAGCTTCCGGGACAGGGGAGGGTACACTGAAGCTTTCTTT
>TRBJ2-1|few|-|TRBV4-2|17
CASSPSTAGTPHNEQFF
TGTGCCAGCAGCCCATCAACCGCCGGGACACCTCACAATGAGCAGTTCTTC
>TRBJ2-5|many|TRBD2|TRBV11-3|16
CASSSLKEAGGKTQYF
TGTGCCAGCAGCTCCCTCAAAGAAGCGGGGGGCAAGACCCAGTACTTC
>TRBJ1-2|many|TRBD1|TRBV24-1|15
CATSDDEDRGYGYTF
TGTGCCACCAGTGACGACGAGGACAGGGGATATGGCTACACCTTC
>TRBJ2-2|-|-|TRBV24-1|16
CATSDPGASNTGELFF
TGTGCCACCAGTGATCCCGGGGCTTCGAACACCGGGGAGCTGTTTTTT
>TRBJ2-5|many|-|TRBV7-9|13
CASRGYVRETQYF
TGTGCCAGCAGGGGATACGTCCGTGAGACCCAGTACTTC
>TRBJ2-2|few|TRBD2|TRBV9|18
CASSVAGLAGGTSGELFF
TGTGCCAGCAGCGTAGCGGGACTAGCGGGGGGGACGTCCGGGGAGCTGTTTTTT
>TRBJ2-6|-|TRBD1|TRBV6-1|15
CASSRGQAGANVLTF
TGTGCCAGCAGCCGAGGACAGGCTGGGGCCAACGTCCTGACTTTC
>TRBJ1-5|many|-|TRBV6-1|15
CASSPVRGENQPQHF
TGTGCCAGCAGCCCCGTGCGGGGTGAAAATCAGCCCCAGCATTTT
>TRBJ2-7|many|-|TRBV7-9|14
CARGEGPSSYEQYF
TGTGCCAGGGGCGAGGGGCCGAGCTCCTACGAGCAGTACTTC
>TRBJ1-1|-|TRBD1|TRBV19|16
CASSIGDRGPDTEAFF
TGTGCCAGTAGTATAGGGGACAGGGGGCCAGACACTGAAGCTTTCTTT
>TRBJ2-7|many|TRBD2|TRBV5-1|13
CASRASGVYEQYF
TGCGCCAGCAGGGCTAGCGGAGTCTACGAGCAGTACTTC
>TRBJ1-2|-|-|TRBV5-4|14
CASSLGGENYGYTF
TGTGCCAGCAGCTTGGGTGGAGAGAACTATGGCTACACCTTC
>TRBJ1-5|few|-|TRBV19|15
CASSTGPYSNQPQHF
TGTGCCAGTAGTACCGGACCGTATAGCAATCAGCCCCAGCATTTT
>TRBJ2-1|-|TRBD1|TRBV14|15
CASSQGQGVRNEQFF
TGTGCCAGCAGCCAAGGACAGGGGGTCCGCAATGAGCAGTTCTTC
>TRBJ2-1|many|-|TRBV28|12
CASSLMHGKQFF
TGTGCCAGCAGTTTAATGCATGGCAAGCAGTTCTTC
>TRBJ2-5|-|TRBD2|TRBV20-1|15
CSASIVAGYQETQYF
TGCAGTGCTAGTATAGTAGCGGGGTACCAAGAGACCCAGTACTTC
>TRBJ1-1|many|-|TRBV7-3|13
CASSGDGNTEAFF
TGTGCCAGCAGCGGTGACGGTAACACTGAAGCTTTCTTT
>TRBJ2-7|few|TRBD1|TRBV2|12
CASKGQGIEQYF
TGTGCCAGCAAGGGACAGGGGATCGAGCAGTACTTC
>TRBJ2-3|many|TRBD2|TRBV5-5|16
CASSAGTSGRTDTQYF
TGTGCCAGCAGCGCCGGGACTAGCGGGCGCACAGATACGCAGTATTTT
>TRBJ1-2|many|TRBD1|TRBV30|14
CAWEPGQGNYGYTF
TGTGCCTGGGAACCGGGACAGGGTAACTATGGCTACACCTTC
>TRBJ2-1|many|TRBD2|TRBV27|14
CASSEGLVYNEQFF
TGTGCCAGCAGTGAAGGACTAGTCTACAATGAGCAGTTCTTC
>TRBJ2-1|many|TRBD2|TRBV7-6|18
CASSFQGWGTSGGDEQFF
TGTGCCAGCAGCTTCCAAGGGTGGGGGACTAGCGGGGGAGATGAGCAGTTCTTC
>TRBJ2-7|-|TRBD1|TRBV20-1|11
CSIRGPYEQYF
TGCAGTATCAGGGGGCCGTACGAGCAGTACTTC
>TRBJ1-4|few|-|TRBV7-2|15
CASSLERSANEKLFF
TGTGCCAGCAGCTTAGAGAGGAGTGCTAATGAAAAACTGTTTTTT
>TRBJ2-2|many|-|TRBV20-1|13
CSARTVNTGELFF
TGCAGTGCTCGGACCGTGAACACCGGGGAGCTGTTTTTT
>TRBJ2-3|-|-|TRBV20-1|14
CSARAEGGTDTQYF
TGCAGTGCTAGGGCTGAGGGGGGCACAGATACGCAGTATTTT
>TRBJ2-5|-|TRBD1|TRBV6-4|14
CASGDRQNQETQYF
TGTGCCAGCGGGGACAGGCAAAACCAAGAGACCCAGTACTTC
>TRBJ2-3|few|-|TRBV11-2|14
CASSGGPYTDTQYF
TGTGCCAGCAGCGGTGGGCCGTACACAGATACGCAGTATTTT
>TRBJ1-5|-|TRBD1|TRBV19|14
CASRQTGENQPQHF
TGTGCCAGTAGGCAAACAGGGGAAAATCAGCCCCAGCATTTT
>TRBJ1-1|few|-|TRBV3-1|14
CASSQNRANTEAFF
TGTGCCAGCAGCCAGAACAGAGCGAACACTGAAGCTTTCTTT
>TRBJ2-7|many|-|TRBV12-3/TRBV12-4|14
CASSWADLRHEQYF
TGTGCCAGCAGTTGGGCGGACTTGAGGCACGAGCAGTACTTC
>TRBJ1-5|many|-|TRBV20-1|18
CSARDSETGLISNQPQHF
TGCAGTGCTAGAGATTCCGAGACAGGACTCATTAGCAATCAGCCCCAGCATTTT
>TRBJ1-5|-|-|TRBV9|16
CASSTPHGGSNQPQHF
TGTGCCAGCAGCACCCCCCATGGGGGGAGCAATCAGCCCCAGCATTTT